Following are 7 T cell receptor beta chains from one sample sequenced in a study of glioma-infiltrating T cells after dendritic cell vaccination. Sequencing used immunoSEQ multiplex PCR; TCRdb keeps in-frame clones, though not all of them. The sample includes tens of thousands of clones, more than 65% of them seen just once. The source material was blood, sampled before dendritic cell vaccination. Source of these receptors: a human donor with glioblastoma.

V is TRBV7-2 and J is TRBJ2-3; 8 positions agree with TRBD2. The V gene's germline CDR1 is SGHTA and CDR2 FQGNSA. V lost 3 bases, J lost 0 bases, and 5 bases stayed unmatched. The CDR3 has 16 amino acids. The CDR3 DNA sequence: TGTGCCAGCAGCTTCCAAGGCGGGAGGAGCACAGATACGCAGTATTTT. Translating it yields CASSFQGGRSTDTQYF.

This CDR3 reads CASDPGPGQGRYTEAFF. CDR3 nucleotides: TGTGCCAGCGACCCGGGCCCGGGACAGGGTCGTTACACTGAAGCTTTCTTT. The chain couples TRBV7-2 to TRBJ1-1; 9 bases map to TRBD1. The germline V gene encodes CDR1 SGHTA and CDR2 FQGNSA. Losses at the gene ends were 8 bases for V and 3 bases for J; bases not matched to a gene: 16. CDR3 size: 17 residues.

The V gene is TRBV19, the J gene TRBJ2-1, with unresolved D. CDR3 length: 14 residues. Germline-derived CDR1 and CDR2 are LNHDA and SQIVND (reference sequence). V lost 5 bases and J lost 6, with 14 bases in between. As DNA, the CDR3 is TGTGCCAGTAGTCTATCAATTACCACCAATGAGCAGTTCTTC. Its translation is CASSLSITTNEQFF.

This clone was seen a single time. The chain links TRBV19 to TRBJ2-1; maybe TRBD2 (6 bases). Germline CDR1 LNHDA, CDR2 SQIVND (reference sequence). V shed 5 bases and J shed 12 bases, with 20 bases lying between them. CDR3 length equals 14 residues. As DNA, the CDR3 is TGTGCCAGTAGTCCCGGGACGGCCTTCGGGGGGCAGTTCTTC. This gives the protein CASSPGTAFGGQFF.

This CDR3 is CASSPGTSAIQETQYF. The CDR3 DNA is TGTGCCAGCAGCCCCGGGACTAGCGCCATCCAAGAGACCCAGTACTTC. The chain combines TRBV7-8 with TRBJ2-5; TRBD2 matches 10 bases. Looked up from germline, CDR1 is SGHVS and CDR2 is FQNEAQ. V lost 5 bases to trimming and J lost 1 base; unmatched junction nucleotides: 7. The CDR3 is 16 amino acids.

This sequence joins TRBV5-4 and TRBJ2-5, with D possibly matching TRBD2 (7 bases). Germline-derived CDR1 and CDR2 are SGHNT and YYREEE (reference sequence). Trimming cost V 9 bases and J 1 base, with 13 bases left between them. The CDR3 sequence is 13 residues long. DNA of the CDR3: TGTGCCACTAAGGGGGGGACCCAAGAGACCCAGTACTTC. It codes for CATKGGTQETQYF.

The chain recombines TRBV9 with TRBJ2-7; 10 bases agree with TRBD1. The junction had 9 bases not matched to a gene; V was cut back by 6 bases and J by 6 bases. This CDR3 spans 14 amino acids. Per germline, CDR1 SGDLS and CDR2 YYNGEE. The CDR3 is CASTPGQGRSEQYF. CDR3 bases: TGTGCCAGCACTCCGGGACAGGGGAGGAGCGAGCAGTACTTC.